This T cell receptor beta chain came from a study of regulatory T cells in long-lasting Graves disease. Findings and limits, study-wide: Favored usage of TRBV28, TRBJ1-2 and TRBJ2-5 was recorded in persistent disease. The analysis examined peripheral blood only and excluded thyroid tissue. Sample size was small, which may have lowered accuracy.

Assembly of TCR beta libraries relied on iRepertoire HTBI primers together with Arm-PCR of CDR3 regions. Each CDR3 protein is one row after TCRdb ran MiXCR on the multiplex PCR reads. The data show some 430,000 distinct CDR3 sequences, with roughly 21% seen just once and around 7% held by the top ten. Time point of the sample: persistent/refractory GD, antithyroid drugs over 5 years with positive TRAb. Extracted PBMC RNA gave rise to the TCR library. With V trimmed by 3 bases and J by 8 bases, 10 bases remained unmatched. This CDR3 has 16 amino acids. The V gene's germline CDR1 is MNHGY and CDR2 SVAAGI. With regard to this clonotype: As yet, its antigen is unknown.

This clonotype was obtained from a female donor with Graves disease. The chain uses TRBV6-9 and TRBJ2-1, with 10 bases matching TRBD2. Source: peripheral blood mononuclear cells (PBMCs), taken when the disease was refractory, from a patient treated with antithyroid drugs. The CDR3 DNA sequence: TGTGCCAGCAGTTACTCATCTAGCGGGAGCGTTGATGAGCAGTTCTTC. Amino acid sequence: CASSYSSSGSVDEQFF.